These 5 T cell receptor beta chains originate from one sample sequenced in a study of blood T cell repertoires in COVID-19. The method was immunoSEQ multiplex PCR; TCRdb's version includes in-frame clones alone and lacks a portion of them. Of around 78,000 clones in the sample, around 86% were seen once. The sample taken for sequencing was peripheral blood. The receptors were sampled from a man aged 50-59 years with active or convalescent COVID-19.

The rearrangement joins TRBV6-4 to TRBJ1-6; D remains ambiguous. V dropped 6 bases and J dropped 5 bases, with 5 bases sitting between them. The CDR3 sequence is 12 residues long. Germline values: CDR1 MRHNA, CDR2 SNTAGT. The CDR3 DNA sequence: TGTGCCAGCAGGGAGGATAATTCACCCCTCCACTTT. Translating it yields CASREDNSPLHF.

The gene calls are TRBV18 and TRBJ1-2; D gene unclear. Germline values: CDR1 KGHSH, CDR2 LQKENI. This CDR3 region has 13 residues. V lost 3 bases and J 3 bases, leaving 8 bases between the germline ends. As DNA, the CDR3 is TGTGCCAGCTCACCGGAGAGGGACTATGGCTACACCTTC. This encodes CASSPERDYGYTF.

The chain carries TRBV27 and TRBJ2-6; D is ambiguous. The CDR3 covers 17 residues. Germline lookup yields CDR1 MNHEY and CDR2 SMNVEV (reference sequence). V dropped 2 bases and J dropped 0 bases, with 11 bases sitting between them. The DNA for the CDR3 is TGTGCCAGCAGTTTAGTAGGCGGAAGCTCTGGGGCCAACGTCCTGACTTTC. Residues: CASSLVGGSSGANVLTF.

V usage is TRBV6-5 and J usage is TRBJ1-6, with D maybe TRBD1 (6 bases). V was cut by 4 bases and J by 5 bases, with 9 bases left in between. Looked up from germline, CDR1 is MNHEY and CDR2 is SVGAGI. The CDR3 covers 14 residues. CDR3 nucleotide sequence: TGTGCCAGCAGTTTACAGGGCCATAATTCACCCCTCCACTTT. It codes for CASSLQGHNSPLHF.

The chain links TRBV3-1 (or the pseudogene TRBV3-2) to TRBJ2-5, with 9 bases aligning to TRBD1. CDR1 is LGHDT, CDR2 YNNKEL, per germline (reference sequence). This CDR3 is 15 amino acids long. V trimming: 1 base; J trimming: 5 bases; junction bases outside the gene matches: 5. The CDR3 bases are TGTGCCAGCAGCCAAGCGACAGGGGGGTTGGAGACCCAGTACTTC. Translated, it gives CASSQATGGLETQYF.